This T cell receptor beta chain is drawn from a study of T cell responses to AZD1222 COVID-19 vaccine. Trimming took 7 bases from V and 8 from J; bases not matched to a gene: 1. The CDR3 length is 11 residues. CDR1 and CDR2 (germline): SNHLY, FYNNEI. Clones were sequenced by immunoSEQ multiplex PCR, and TCRdb holds only the in-frame ones, with some missing. The data hold approximately 120,000 clones, with more than 80% observed a single time. The TCR comes from an adult who received the AZD1222 COVID-19 vaccine. The source material was peripheral blood, sampled 28 days after the second AZD1222 dose. The chain links TRBV2 to TRBJ2-1; TRBD1 agrees at 8 bases. CDR3 sequence (DNA): TGTGCCAGCATGGACAGGGATGAGCAGTTCTTC. Its translation: CASMDRDEQFF.